What follows are 9 T cell receptor beta chains derived from one specimen sequenced in a study of beta chain features in type 1 diabetes. Study findings and constraints: When Type 1 diabetes patients were examined, their TCRB CDR3s proved moderately but significantly shorter in all four CD4+ subsets.

These receptors are not linked to any known antigen. What was sequenced were expressed TCRB transcripts, since all of the isolated RNA had been reverse transcribed. Sequenced by immunoSEQ multiplex PCR; TCRdb stores in-frame clones only, minus some. The data contain 250,000 to 300,000 clones, roughly 25% of them singletons. Sequencing was carried out using naive CD4+ T cells from blood. These TCRs come from a young woman with type 1 diabetes.

The rearrangement joins TRBV14 to TRBJ2-5; perhaps TRBD1 as D (6 bases). CDR3 size: 14 residues. Germline V gene sequence: CDR1 SGHDN, CDR2 FVKESK. V lost 3 bases to trimming and J lost 3 bases, with 11 bases between them. The CDR3: CASSQGAIKETQYF. CDR3 DNA sequence: TGTGCCAGCAGCCAGGGGGCGATCAAAGAGACCCAGTACTTC.

The chain combines TRBV9 with TRBJ2-1; 8 bases align to TRBD2. V dropped 2 bases and J dropped 7; count of bases not matched to a gene: 5. The CDR3 sequence is 14 residues long. From germline, CDR1 is SGDLS and CDR2 YYNGEE. The DNA of the CDR3 is TGTGCCAGCAGCGTCAAGTCTAGCGGGAATGAGCAGTTCTTC. Translating it yields CASSVKSSGNEQFF.

This clone was seen more than once but under ten times. The V gene is TRBV7-9, the J gene TRBJ2-7, with 9 bases identical to TRBD2. CDR1 SEHNR and CDR2 FQNEAQ come from the germline V gene (reference sequence). With 6 bases clipped from V and 6 bases from J, the junction kept 12 bases outside the gene matches. This CDR3 contains 15 residues. CDR3 sequence reads: CASSSSGNRLTEQYF. DNA of the CDR3: TGTGCCAGCAGTTCTAGCGGGAACCGTCTTACCGAGCAGTACTTC.

A word on this clone: The same CDR3 is also encoded by other DNA sequences in this sample. The chain uses TRBV28 and TRBJ2-7; no definite D call. Trimming took 5 bases from V and 0 from J, leaving 5 bases between them. The CDR3 runs 12 residues. In germline, CDR1 is MDHEN, CDR2 SYDVKM. The DNA for the CDR3 is TGTGCCAGCAGTCTGAGCTCCTACGAGCAGTACTTC. Its protein product is CASSLSSYEQYF.

This clone was seen more than once but under ten times. V is TRBV2 and J is TRBJ2-1, with D uncertain. The germline gives CDR1 SNHLY, CDR2 FYNNEI. With 1 base removed from V and 9 bases from J, the gap between germline ends came to 7 bases. The CDR3 runs 12 residues. The CDR3 here is CASSEGSGEQFF. The CDR3 DNA reads as TGTGCCAGCAGTGAAGGTTCCGGTGAGCAGTTCTTC.

This chain links TRBV6-6 with TRBJ2-5; D unresolved. V gave up 5 bases and J gave up 5 bases, with 9 bases separating them. The CDR3 is 12 residues long. Germline values: CDR1 MNHNY, CDR2 SVGAGI (reference sequence). CDR3 nucleotides: TGTGCCAGCAGTACGACAACGGAGACCCAGTACTTC. Its translation: CASSTTTETQYF.

V and J are TRBV2 and TRBJ2-3, with D perhaps matching TRBD1 (6 bases). With 7 bases removed from V and 2 bases from J, the gap between germline ends came to 13 bases. This CDR3 contains 14 residues. Germline V gene data show CDR1 as SNHLY and CDR2 as FYNNEI. The CDR3 reads CASTLTGSTDTQYF. CDR3 coding DNA: TGTGCCAGCACCCTGACAGGATCCACAGATACGCAGTATTTT.

This clone was counted only a few times. This chain joins TRBV9 and TRBJ2-7; 7 nucleotides line up with TRBD2. Germline CDR1 is SGDLS and CDR2 is YYNGEE. This CDR3 comprises 14 residues. J gave up 3 bases and V 0 bases, and 3 bases lay outside the gene matches. The CDR3: CASSVESSGYEQYF. The CDR3 coding sequence is TGTGCCAGCAGCGTAGAGTCTAGCGGCTACGAGCAGTACTTC.

This clone occurred a few times. This chain joins TRBV27 and TRBJ2-1, with D maybe TRBD1 (6 bases). This CDR3 contains 13 residues. Trimming pared 3 bases from V and 10 bases from J, leaving 13 bases between. The germline V gene encodes CDR1 MNHEY and CDR2 SMNVEV (reference sequence). The CDR3 nucleotides read TGTGCCAGCAGTTTCCAGGGGTTGATGGAGCAGTTCTTC. Its protein product is CASSFQGLMEQFF.